The 30 T cell receptor beta chains in this list originate from one sample, sequenced in a study of OX40 agonist ivuxolimab in advanced cancers. The assay was immunoSEQ multiplex PCR, and TCRdb's table has in-frame clones only and misses some. The data hold 100,000 to 120,000 clones, with 89% observed a single time. The input for sequencing was CD4+ or CD8+ T cells sorted from blood, taken in a trial of the OX40 agonist ivuxolimab. The receptors originated from an adult with an advanced solid tumor such as melanoma, head and neck, liver or kidney cancer.

This clone was recorded only once. The chain is built from TRBV11-2 and TRBJ2-1; no definite D call. V was pared by 0 bases and J by 3 bases, with 9 bases between. Germline V gives CDR1 SGHAT, CDR2 FQNNGV. CDR3 length equals 15 residues. Written as DNA, the CDR3 is TGTGCCAGCAGCTTAGATTATACAGACTACAATGAGCAGTTCTTC. It specifies CASSLDYTDYNEQFF.

V is TRBV7-2 and J is TRBJ2-2, with TRBD2 identical over 13 bases. Germline V lookup: CDR1 SGHTA, CDR2 FQGNSA. The V segment lost 4 bases and the J segment 6 bases; nucleotides outside the gene matches: 2. The CDR3 loop spans 15 amino acids. CDR3 sequence (DNA): TGTGCCAGCAGCTCCGGACTAGCGGGAGCCGGGGAGCTGTTTTTT. Protein sequence: CASSSGLAGAGELFF.

The rearrangement links TRBV25-1 to TRBJ1-4, with D unresolved. CDR1 MGHDK and CDR2 SYGVNS come from the germline V gene. CDR3 size: 11 residues. The V end was cut by 3 bases, the J end by 6 bases, with 2 bases between. This chain's CDR3 is CASSDYEKLFF. The CDR3 DNA is TGTGCCAGCAGTGATTATGAAAAACTGTTTTTT.

The chain has TRBV19 and TRBJ2-7; 10 bases are shared with TRBD1. CDR3 length: 16 amino acids. Germline loops: CDR1 LNHDA, CDR2 SQIVND (reference sequence). With 6 bases clipped from V and 6 bases from J, the junction kept 14 bases outside the gene matches. The CDR3 DNA reads TGTGCCAGTAGAAAACGGCCGGGACAGGGGTTAGGCGAGCAGTACTTC. It encodes CASRKRPGQGLGEQYF.

This chain connects TRBV6-1 to TRBJ1-2; tentative D call: TRBD1 (5 bases). The germline V gene has CDR1 MNHNS and CDR2 SASEGT. The CDR3 has 15 residues. Trimming stripped 8 bases from V and 0 bases from J, with 16 bases between. CDR3 in DNA: TGTGCCAGCGTATTACGGGGCGGGACTAACTATGGCTACACCTTC. This encodes CASVLRGGTNYGYTF.

The rearrangement uses TRBV6-6 and TRBJ1-5; 9 positions agree with TRBD1. Germline CDR1 and CDR2: MNHNY and SVGAGI (reference sequence). The CDR3 length is 13 residues. Trimming removed 5 bases from V and 6 bases from J; junction bases left unmatched: 2. This CDR3 reads CASSQGQGQPQHF. The DNA for the CDR3 is TGTGCCAGCAGTCAGGGACAGGGTCAGCCCCAGCATTTT.

This clone has only a few counts. The rearrangement links TRBV2 to TRBJ1-5; D remains unclear. CDR3 length: 11 amino acids. CDR1 is SNHLY and CDR2 is FYNNEI in the germline V gene. V lost 8 bases and J 2 bases, leaving 4 bases between the germline ends. The CDR3 bases are TGTGCCAGCGGGGGCAATCAGCCCCAGCATTTT. This gives the protein CASGGNQPQHF.

The V call is TRBV14, the J call TRBJ1-4; D uncertain. CDR1 SGHDN and CDR2 FVKESK come from the germline V gene. Between the trimmed V and J ends, which lost 2 bases and 11 bases, there was a span of 6 bases. The CDR3 is 11 residues long. DNA of the CDR3: TGTGCCAGCAGCCAAAGAGCGAAACTGTTTTTT. Protein product: CASSQRAKLFF.

CDR3 protein: CTIRLGTWNTEAFF. In nucleotides, the CDR3 is TGCACGATAAGATTGGGGACCTGGAACACTGAAGCTTTCTTT. The chain uses TRBV29-1 and TRBJ1-1, with D maybe TRBD1 (5 bases). The length of the CDR3 is 14 residues. Germline V gene data show CDR1 as SQVTM and CDR2 as ANQGSEA.

This chain joins TRBV27 and TRBJ2-7, with 8 positions matching TRBD1. The germline V gene encodes CDR1 MNHEY and CDR2 SMNVEV (reference sequence). CDR3 size: 16 residues. Trimming at V came to 5 bases and at J to 3 bases, leaving 12 bases not matched to a gene. The CDR3 here is CASSTITGTGYYEQYF. The CDR3 DNA reads as TGTGCCAGCAGTACAATAACCGGGACAGGTTACTACGAGCAGTACTTC.

The chain is built from TRBV11-2 and TRBJ2-5; D unclear. CDR1 is SGHAT, CDR2 FQNNGV, per germline. The CDR3 is 14 amino acids. V shed 0 bases and J shed 3 bases, with 8 bases lying between them. CDR3: CASSLDRAEETQYF. In nucleotides, the CDR3 is TGTGCCAGCAGCTTAGATCGGGCAGAAGAGACCCAGTACTTC. Variable domain in full (rest from reference TRBV11-2 and TRBJ2-5): EAGVAQSPRYKIIEKRQSVAFWCNPISGHATLYWYQQILGQGPKLLIQFQNNGVVDDSQLPKDRFSAERLKGVDSTLKIQPAKLEDSAVYLCASSLDRAEETQYFGPGTRLLVL.

The chain combines TRBV9 with TRBJ2-2, with D hard to call. The CDR3 is 13 amino acids. Trimming removed 4 bases from V and 7 bases from J, with 11 bases in between. Germline CDR1 and CDR2: SGDLS and YYNGEE. In nucleotides, the CDR3 is TGTGCCAGCAGCCCAATCCCGTACGGGGAGCTGTTTTTT. Protein sequence: CASSPIPYGELFF.

In this sample, this clone turned up once. This sequence joins TRBV15 and TRBJ1-3, with D unresolved. V was pared by 3 bases and J by 4 bases, with 7 bases between. The CDR3 spans 13 residues. Germline assignment: CDR1 LNHNV and CDR2 YYDKDF (reference sequence). DNA of the CDR3: TGTGCCACCAGCAGCCACCTGGGAAACACCATATATTTT. Encoded protein: CATSSHLGNTIYF.

The chain joins TRBV28 to TRBJ2-7; possibly TRBD1 or TRBD2 for D (5 bases each). The germline V and J ends were trimmed by 7 bases and 3 bases, with 16 bases remaining between them. Germline V gene data show CDR1 as MDHEN and CDR2 as SYDVKM. This CDR3 comprises 14 residues. The CDR3 region is CASTTLGPSYEQYF. In nucleotides, the CDR3 is TGTGCCAGCACCACGCTGGGACCGAGCTACGAGCAGTACTTC.

This chain joins TRBV9 and TRBJ2-3; 10 positions match TRBD2. V was pared by 3 bases and J by 6 bases, with 10 bases of the junction left unmatched. This CDR3 has 16 residues. Germline V gene sequence: CDR1 SGDLS, CDR2 YYNGEE. This CDR3 reads CASSARTSGVGDTQYF. For the CDR3, the DNA is TGTGCCAGCAGCGCCCGGACTAGCGGAGTTGGGGATACGCAGTATTTT.

The chain employs TRBV5-6 and TRBJ2-7, with D maybe TRBD1 (5 bases). Per the germline V gene, CDR1 is SGHDT and CDR2 is YYEEEE. Deletions cut 2 bases from V and 0 bases from J, with 12 bases between. The CDR3 spans 15 residues. As DNA, the CDR3 is TGTGCCAGCAGCTTAGTAGACAGAAGCTCCTACGAGCAGTACTTC. It encodes CASSLVDRSSYEQYF. Looking up the rest from reference TRBV5-6 and TRBJ2-7 gives the full variable domain: DAGVTQSPTHLIKTRGQQVTLRCSPKSGHDTVSWYQQALGQGPQFIFQYYEEEERQRGNFPDRFSGHQFPNYSSELNVNALLLGDSALYLCASSLVDRSSYEQYFGPGTRLTVT.

The table lists this clone with a few counts. V gene TRBV4-3 combines with J gene TRBJ1-4; 8 nucleotides align to TRBD1. This CDR3 spans 14 amino acids. CDR1 and CDR2 (germline): LGHNA, YSLEER. V lost 2 bases, J lost 8 bases, and 4 bases stayed unmatched. In DNA form, the CDR3 reads TGCGCCAGCAGCCAACAGACAGGGGACGAAAAACTGTTTTTT. It encodes CASSQQTGDEKLFF.

The chain couples TRBV19 to TRBJ1-5; TRBD1 matches 9 bases. CDR1 is LNHDA and CDR2 is SQIVND in the germline V gene (reference sequence). The CDR3 is 15 residues long. V shed 4 bases, J shed 6 bases, and the junction held 7 bases outside the gene matches. The CDR3 sequence: CASSTSGTGIQPQHF. The DNA for the CDR3 is TGTGCCAGTAGTACTTCCGGGACAGGGATTCAGCCCCAGCATTTT. Drawing the rest from reference TRBV19 and TRBJ1-5, the complete variable domain is DGGITQSPKYLFRKEGQNVTLSCEQNLNHDAMYWYRQDPGQGLRLIYYSQIVNDFQKGDIAEGYSVSREKKESFPLTVTSAQKNPTAFYLCASSTSGTGIQPQHFGDGTRLSIL.

The V gene is TRBV12-5, the J gene TRBJ1-2; D uncertain. Germline values: CDR1 LGHNT, CDR2 FRNRAP. V was clipped by 0 bases and J by 0 bases, with 11 bases between them. The CDR3 runs 16 residues. The CDR3 region is CASGLVLPNSNYGYTF. The DNA for the CDR3 is TGTGCTAGTGGTTTGGTTCTACCGAACTCTAACTATGGCTACACCTTC.

CDR3 region: CAWSGLAGVHQETQYF. The CDR3 DNA follows: TGTGCCTGGAGTGGGCTAGCGGGGGTGCACCAAGAGACCCAGTACTTC. The chain links TRBV30 to TRBJ2-5, with 10 nucleotides matching TRBD2. Germline CDR1 reads GTSNPN; CDR2 reads SVGIG (reference sequence). The CDR3 consists of 16 residues. V shed 1 base, J shed 0 bases, and the junction held 5 bases outside the gene matches. Together with reference TRBV30 and TRBJ2-5, the CDR3 gives the full variable domain: SQTIHQWPATLVQPVGSPLSLECTVEGTSNPNLYWYRQAAGRGLQLLFYSVGIGQISSEVPQNLSASRPQDRQFILSSKKLLLSDSGFYLCAWSGLAGVHQETQYFGPGTRLLVL.

The CDR3 here is CSSRTGNYGYTF. The CDR3 region has the DNA TGCAGCTCGCGGACGGGGAACTATGGCTACACCTTC. The chain couples TRBV29-1 to TRBJ1-2; D not certain. The CDR3 is 12 residues long. The V and J ends lost 8 bases and 2 bases respectively, with 12 bases between them. CDR1 is SQVTM, CDR2 ANQGSEA, per germline.

The V gene is TRBV28, the J gene TRBJ2-4; no clear D gene. The CDR3 sequence is 14 residues long. CDR1 is MDHEN, CDR2 SYDVKM, per germline. Trimming pared 4 bases from V and 9 bases from J, leaving 16 bases between. In nucleotides, the CDR3 is TGTGCCAGCAGTTCGGTAGGGTTAACTATCATTCAGTACTTC. Amino acids: CASSSVGLTIIQYF. Looking up the rest from reference TRBV28 and TRBJ2-4 gives the full variable domain: DVKVTQSSRYLVKRTGEKVFLECVQDMDHENMFWYRQDPGLGLRLIYFSYDVKMKEKGDIPEGYSVSREKKERFSLILESASTNQTSMYLCASSSVGLTIIQYFGAGTRLSVL.

This CDR3 reads CASSLSKEHTGELFF. CDR3 DNA sequence: TGTGCCAGCAGTTTATCGAAAGAGCACACCGGGGAGCTGTTTTTT. V gene TRBV27 combines with J gene TRBJ2-2; no definite D call. Germline values: CDR1 MNHEY, CDR2 SMNVEV (reference sequence). V was trimmed by 0 bases and J by 3 bases, leaving 8 bases between them. There are 15 residues in the CDR3.

This clone was seen only once. The J gene is TRBJ2-1, the V gene TRBV9; 8 bases map to TRBD1. The J segment lost 2 bases and the V segment lost 0 bases, leaving 4 bases of the junction unmatched. Germline assignment: CDR1 SGDLS and CDR2 YYNGEE. This CDR3 contains 16 residues. The CDR3 spells CASSVGSGGPYNEQFF. The CDR3 DNA follows: TGTGCCAGCAGCGTAGGGTCAGGGGGCCCCTACAATGAGCAGTTCTTC.

The chain uses TRBV25-1 and TRBJ2-7; D gene ambiguous. Germline CDR1 MGHDK, CDR2 SYGVNS. The V end lost 5 bases, the J end lost 1 base, and 15 bases lay between the germline ends. The CDR3 has 15 residues. Here the CDR3 reads CASSPSNPLSYEQYF. The CDR3 DNA reads TGTGCCAGCAGTCCGTCTAACCCCTTATCCTACGAGCAGTACTTC.

This sequence joins TRBV19 and TRBJ1-6; possible D gene TRBD1, 5 bases. In germline, CDR1 is LNHDA, CDR2 SQIVND (reference sequence). The CDR3 contains 15 residues. V was cut by 2 bases and J by 7 bases, with 12 bases left in between. The CDR3 region is CASSIFQGGNSPLHF. The CDR3 DNA reads TGTGCCAGTAGTATATTTCAGGGAGGGAATTCACCCCTCCACTTT.

The chain employs TRBV5-6 and TRBJ1-1; 7 nucleotides align to TRBD1. Germline V gene sequence: CDR1 SGHDT, CDR2 YYEEEE. Trimming at V came to 4 bases and at J to 3 bases, leaving 6 bases not matched to a gene. The CDR3 covers 14 residues. This chain's CDR3 is CASSLRGPDTEAFF. CDR3 sequence (DNA): TGTGCCAGCAGCCTGAGGGGGCCAGACACTGAAGCTTTCTTT.

The V and J genes are TRBV7-4 and TRBJ2-7; the match to TRBD1 covers 8 bases. Germline values: CDR1 SGHVT, CDR2 SQSDAQ. This CDR3 region has 13 residues. With V trimmed by 5 bases and J by 5 bases, 5 bases remained unmatched. The DNA of the CDR3 is TGTGCCAGCAGCCGCGGACAGGGCGACGAGCAGTACTTC. Translating it yields CASSRGQGDEQYF.

This clone was detected only once. The chain recombines TRBV14 with TRBJ1-2; D call uncertain. CDR3 size: 13 residues. CDR1 is SGHDN and CDR2 is FVKESK in the germline V gene. V lost 0 bases and J lost 2, with 4 bases in between. CDR3 in amino acids: CASSQDRNYGYTF. CDR3 bases: TGTGCCAGCAGCCAAGACAGGAACTATGGCTACACCTTC.

This clone was detected only once. The chain has TRBV7-2 and TRBJ2-1; 7 bases map to TRBD2. The CDR3 contains 15 residues. V shed 1 base, J shed 7 bases, and the junction held 7 bases outside the gene matches. Germline CDR1 is SGHTA and CDR2 is FQGNSA. The CDR3 loop reads CASSLEGRGENEQFF. The CDR3 DNA reads as TGTGCCAGCAGCTTAGAGGGTCGGGGGGAGAATGAGCAGTTCTTC.